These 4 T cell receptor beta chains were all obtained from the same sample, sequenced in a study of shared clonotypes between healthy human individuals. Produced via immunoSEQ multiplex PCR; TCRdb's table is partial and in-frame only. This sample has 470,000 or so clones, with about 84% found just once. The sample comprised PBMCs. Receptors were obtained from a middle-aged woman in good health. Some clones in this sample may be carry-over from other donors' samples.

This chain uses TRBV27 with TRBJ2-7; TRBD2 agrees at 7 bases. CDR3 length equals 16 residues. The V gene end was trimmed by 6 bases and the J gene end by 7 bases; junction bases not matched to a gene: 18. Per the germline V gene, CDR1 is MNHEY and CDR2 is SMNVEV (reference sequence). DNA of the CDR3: TGTGCCAGCAGCTATCGCTCCCGGGACTACTCGAGAGAGCAGTACTTC. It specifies CASSYRSRDYSREQYF.

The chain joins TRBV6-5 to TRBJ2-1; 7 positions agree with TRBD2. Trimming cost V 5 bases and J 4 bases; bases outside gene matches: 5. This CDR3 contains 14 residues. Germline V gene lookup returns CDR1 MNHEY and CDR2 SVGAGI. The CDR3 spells CASSRASGYNEQFF. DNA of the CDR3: TGTGCCAGCAGTCGGGCTAGCGGTTACAATGAGCAGTTCTTC.

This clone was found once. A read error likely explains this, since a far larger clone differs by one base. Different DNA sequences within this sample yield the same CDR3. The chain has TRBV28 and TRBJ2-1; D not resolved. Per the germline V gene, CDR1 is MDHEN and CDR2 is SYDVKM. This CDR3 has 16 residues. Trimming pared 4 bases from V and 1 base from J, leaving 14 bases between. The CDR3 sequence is CASSYPHGCSYNEQFF. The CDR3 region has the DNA TGTGCCAGCAGTTACCCTCACGGATGTTCCTACAATGAGCAGTTCTTC.

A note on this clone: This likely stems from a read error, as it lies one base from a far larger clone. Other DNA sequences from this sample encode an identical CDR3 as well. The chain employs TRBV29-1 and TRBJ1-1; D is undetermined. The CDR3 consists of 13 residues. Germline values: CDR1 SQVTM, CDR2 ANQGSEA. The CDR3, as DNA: TGCAGCGGTCGACTCCGGGGAAACACTGAAGCTTTCTTC. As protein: CSGRLRGNTEAFF.